Included here is one T cell receptor (beta chain) sequence, with context. What it recognizes is unknown. The sample carries other DNA sequences with the same CDR3. These data are taken from a study of shared clonotypes between healthy human individuals. Background on the study: Each donor's CD4 naive and CD4 memory cells filled three plates apiece, CD8 naive two, and CD8 memory one. Overall study findings and caveats: Unshared clonotypes carried lower generation probabilities than those common to all four donors. Memory subsets generally showed smaller estimated richness than naive subsets did. Though the depth was large, rarefaction showed that sorted-subset sequencing was incomplete.

Naivety among CD8 cells was defined by CD45RO negativity and positive CCR7 selection, thereby excluding terminally differentiated effector memory CD45RA+ cells. The protocol was immunoSEQ multiplex PCR, while the TCRdb copy is restricted to in-frame clones and leaves out a portion. The profile covers 2 million to 2.5 million clones, with about 95% appearing a single time and roughly 1% taken by the ten largest. V lost 1 base, J lost 4 bases, and 7 bases lay in between. Germline CDR1 and CDR2: MNHEY and SMNVEV (reference sequence). The CDR3 has 13 amino acids. This sequence originates from a man younger than 30 in good health. The genes are TRBV27 and TRBJ1-1; D is perhaps TRBD1 (5 bases). The sequenced material came from naive CD8+ T cells sorted from blood. CDR3 in amino acids: CASSLYGGTEAFF. The CDR3 region has the DNA TGTGCCAGCAGTTTATATGGGGGCACTGAAGCTTTCTTT.